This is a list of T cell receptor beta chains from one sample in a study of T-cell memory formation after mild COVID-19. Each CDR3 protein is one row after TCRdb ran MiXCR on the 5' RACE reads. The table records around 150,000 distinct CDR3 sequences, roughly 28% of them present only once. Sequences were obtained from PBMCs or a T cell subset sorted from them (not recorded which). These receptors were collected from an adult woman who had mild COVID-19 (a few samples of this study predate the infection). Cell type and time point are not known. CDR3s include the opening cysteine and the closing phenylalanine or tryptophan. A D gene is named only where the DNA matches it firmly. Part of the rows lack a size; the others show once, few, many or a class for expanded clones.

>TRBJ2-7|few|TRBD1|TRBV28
CASSTTGTGIPGEQYF
TGTGCCAGCAGCACAACCGGGACAGGGATTCCAGGCGAGCAGTACTTC
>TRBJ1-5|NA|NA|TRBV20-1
CSARDDEGPQHF
TGCAGTGCTAGAGACGACGAGGGGCCCCAGCATTTT
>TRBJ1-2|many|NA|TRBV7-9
CASSLGHTPAHTF
TGTGCCAGCAGCTTAGGACATACTCCCGCTCACACCTTC
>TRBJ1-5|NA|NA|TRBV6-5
CATRQRGANQPQHF
TGTGCCACCCGCCAGAGGGGAGCCAATCAGCCCCAGCATTTT
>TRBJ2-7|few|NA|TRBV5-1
CASSLEGEQYF
TGCGCCAGCAGCTTGGAGGGGGAGCAGTACTTC
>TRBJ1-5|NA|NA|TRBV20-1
CSAGQINQPQHF
TGCAGTGCCGGACAGATTAATCAGCCCCAGCATTTT
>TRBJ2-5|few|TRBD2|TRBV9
CASSLLADQETQYF
TGTGCCAGCAGCCTTCTAGCGGACCAAGAGACCCAGTACTTC
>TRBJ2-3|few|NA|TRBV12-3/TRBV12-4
CATRGTDTQYF
TGTGCCACCCGGGGGACAGATACGCAGTATTTT
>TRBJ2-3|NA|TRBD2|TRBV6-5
CASSSGLAGGRADTQYF
TGTGCCAGCAGTTCCGGACTAGCGGGGGGAAGGGCAGATACGCAGTATTTT
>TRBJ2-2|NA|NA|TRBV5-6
CASSLRPESTGELFF
TGTGCCAGCAGCTTAAGACCCGAAAGTACCGGGGAGCTGTTTTTT
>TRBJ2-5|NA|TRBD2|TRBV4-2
CASSPSSYKREGREKTQYF
TGTGCCAGCAGCCCCTCGAGTTATAAGCGGGAGGGCCGGGAGAAGACCCAGTACTTC
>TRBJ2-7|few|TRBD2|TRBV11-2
CASSFGGAYEQYF
TGTGCCAGCAGCTTTGGGGGGGCCTACGAGCAGTACTTC
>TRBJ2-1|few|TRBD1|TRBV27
CASSLGTGTNEQFF
TGTGCCAGCAGTTTGGGGACAGGTACTAATGAGCAGTTCTTC
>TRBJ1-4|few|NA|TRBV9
CASSVSGQPTNEKLFF
TGTGCCAGCAGCGTATCCGGACAGCCAACTAATGAAAAACTGTTTTTT
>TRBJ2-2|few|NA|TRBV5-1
CASSLEPGSSGELFF
TGCGCCAGCAGCTTGGAGCCGGGGAGTTCCGGGGAGCTGTTTTTT
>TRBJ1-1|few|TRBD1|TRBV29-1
CSVGDRVNTEAFF
TGCAGCGTTGGGGACAGGGTGAACACTGAAGCTTTCTTT
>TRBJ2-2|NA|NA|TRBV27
CASSYEGITGELFF
TGTGCCAGCAGTTATGAAGGGATCACCGGGGAGCTGTTTTTT